Listed below are T cell receptor beta chains from one sample, sequenced in a study of OX40 agonist ivuxolimab in advanced cancers. The protocol was immunoSEQ multiplex PCR, while the TCRdb copy is restricted to in-frame clones and leaves out a portion. Of about 63,000 clones in the sample, around 81% were seen once. Material: CD4+ or CD8+ T cells sorted from blood, obtained in a trial of the OX40 agonist ivuxolimab. These receptors originate from an adult with an advanced solid tumor such as melanoma, head and neck, liver or kidney cancer. Both conserved end residues are part of each CDR3. D genes are given only for firm matches. Expanded clones get a size class; other rows say once, few or many, or leave the size out.

-,TRBJ1-1,TRBD1,TRBV6-5,TGTGCCAGCGGACAGGTGAACACTGAAGCTTTCTTT,CASGQVNTEAFF
-,TRBJ2-5,TRBD2,TRBV7-3,TGTGCCAGCAGCTTAATGGGTAGCGGGGGGCCGTGGTCGGGAGAGACCCAGTACTTC,CASSLMGSGGPWSGETQYF
-,TRBJ2-3,TRBD2,TRBV4-2,TGTGCCAGCAGCTATACCCTAGCGGGGGAGGGGTATTTT,CASSYTLAGEGYF
once,TRBJ1-2,-,TRBV13,TGTGCCAGCAGCTTACAGTCCCCGGGGGGCTACACCTTC,CASSLQSPGGYTF
-,TRBJ1-6,-,TRBV5-1,TGCGCCAGCAGCTTGTCAGTCAGGGGTGCGAATTCACCCCTCCACTTT,CASSLSVRGANSPLHF
-,TRBJ1-2,-,TRBV6-1,TGTGCCAGCAGTGAGCCCCTCAGCTATTATGGCTACACCTTC,CASSEPLSYYGYTF
-,TRBJ2-7,TRBD1,TRBV4-2,TGTGCCAGCAGCCAAGATCGGTTTCAGGGGGCGGTTTACTACGAGCAGTACTTC,CASSQDRFQGAVYYEQYF
-,TRBJ1-2,-,TRBV6-6,TGTGCCAGCAGTTACTTAAAGGCCCAGGGGCGATACACCTTC,CASSYLKAQGRYTF
-,TRBJ2-5,TRBD2,TRBV5-5,TGTGCCAGCAGCCCGCATCCCGCCGGGGTAGCGGGGTTCCAAGAGACCCAGTACTTC,CASSPHPAGVAGFQETQYF
-,TRBJ1-1,-,TRBV5-6,TGTGCCAGCAGTGTGCCCAGGGGTGAAGCTTTCTTT,CASSVPRGEAFF
-,TRBJ1-1,-,TRBV19,TGTGCCAGTAGTATAGGGCAGGGGATCATGAACACTGAAGCTTTCTTT,CASSIGQGIMNTEAFF
-,TRBJ1-1,-,TRBV7-8,TGTGCCAGCAGCCCTCTGGTGGGCAGAACTGAAGCTTTCTTT,CASSPLVGRTEAFF
-,TRBJ1-4,-,TRBV4-1,TGCGCCAGCAGCCACCGGACAGCTGATGAAAAACTGTTTTTT,CASSHRTADEKLFF
-,TRBJ1-6,-,TRBV6-1,TGTGCCAGCAGTGAGACAGTTCGGTTTTCACCCCTCCACTTT,CASSETVRFSPLHF
-,TRBJ1-5,TRBD1,TRBV27,TGTGCCAGCAAAACCGGGACAGGGTTGCATCAGCCCCAGCATTTT,CASKTGTGLHQPQHF
-,TRBJ2-3,-,TRBV5-6,TGTGCCAGCACCTGGGAGGCGGAAGCCACAGATACGCAGTATTTT,CASTWEAEATDTQYF
-,TRBJ2-5,TRBD1,TRBV5-4,TGTGCCAGCAGGGATGGGCGCGGGACAGGGTCAACTCAAGAGACCCAGTACTTC,CASRDGRGTGSTQETQYF
-,TRBJ2-2,-,TRBV11-2,TGTGCCAGCAACTCCGCGAGCCTGAACACCGGGGAGCTGTTTTTT,CASNSASLNTGELFF
many,TRBJ1-1,-,TRBV11-3,TGTGCCAGCAGCTTTAACAGAGACACTGAAGCTTTCTTT,CASSFNRDTEAFF
-,TRBJ2-6,TRBD1,TRBV2,TGTGCCAGCAGTTCGGACAGGTCGGGGGCCAACGTCCTGACTTTC,CASSSDRSGANVLTF
-,TRBJ1-4,-,TRBV5-5,TGTGCCAGCAGCTCTTGGGGGGTAACTAATGAAAAACTGTTTTTT,CASSSWGVTNEKLFF
-,TRBJ2-5,TRBD2,TRBV4-1,TGCGCCAGCAGCCAAGATCTAGCGGGGGTCCAGCAAGAGACCCAGTACTTC,CASSQDLAGVQQETQYF
-,TRBJ1-2,-,TRBV5-1,TGCGCCAGCAGCCCCGCCCCTGGGGTGGAAAACTATGGCTACACCTTC,CASSPAPGVENYGYTF
-,TRBJ2-7,-,TRBV7-2,TGTGCCAGCAGCCCCCGGGACGAGCAGTACTTC,CASSPRDEQYF
-,TRBJ2-7,TRBD2,TRBV18,TGTGCCAGCTCACTAATACCATTAGCGGGGGAGACGTACTACGAGCAGTACTTC,CASSLIPLAGETYYEQYF
-,TRBJ2-7,TRBD1,TRBV6-1,TGTGCCAGCCGCCTTCATTCAGGGGGCATCTACGAGCAGTACTTC,CASRLHSGGIYEQYF